This T cell receptor beta chain was captured in a study of blood T cell repertoires in COVID-19 (dated by TCRdb to between 2020 and 2021). Notes on the research overall: Samples from collaborators originated in the United States, Italy and Spain and spanned both the acute and convalescent phases of COVID-19. The prospective study material was composed of cDNA or gDNA derived from T cells, B-cell-depleted T cells, or PBMCs. Deeply sampled blood TCRbeta repertoires from subjects exposed to, actively infected with, or recovered from COVID-19 were included in the dataset. A freely available public database, intended as a resource for researchers studying the immune response to SARS-CoV-2, is where the repertoires were released. Samples were obtained from the ongoing ImmuneRACE study (first 160 participants) and from 1,254 subjects provided by 6 global collaborators. The sample metadata nearly always contained a de-identified subject ID, COVID-19 status, age in years and sex. Where available, HLA class I and class II types were taken from metadata supplied by the sample provider and were not determined by assay-based typing. Findings and caveats that apply to the study as a whole: The quantity of clinical and demographic metadata differed by source and by participant and was supplied without curation.

Enrolling through a virtual design, the prospective study's participants ranged in age from roughly 18 to 90 years and lived across about two dozen United States geographic areas. Cohort assignment in the prospective study relied on participant-reported clinical history from a screening survey and a study questionnaire. Recovered participants in ImmuneRACE Cohort 3 were defined as having two consecutive negative NP/OP PCR tests, clearance from a healthcare professional, or resolution of symptoms. Each participant in the prospective study had whole blood, serum and a nasopharyngeal or oropharyngeal swab collected by mobile phlebotomists. Prospective study participants could optionally give additional blood draws and questionnaires over a 2-month period. Before DNA extraction, blood samples from the prospective study were shipped at room temperature or frozen. The immunoSEQ Assay, a bias-controlled multiplex PCR, was used to amplify TCRbeta CDR3 regions from genomic DNA. In the original analysis: Nucleated cell counts per sample were estimated from amplification of reference gene primers within the assay. To quantify the absolute abundance of each unique TCRbeta CDR3 rearrangement, sequence reads were collapsed and filtered. For each sample, productive Simpson clonality was calculated by taking the square root of Simpson's diversity index across productive rearrangements. This immuneACCESS table, as held by TCRdb, lists in-frame sequences with V and J called but not all clones. Of the missing ones, under half trace to an unresolved V gene in checked studies; the others have no known cause. For V, J and clone size, that table is used; D and trimming come from the DNA. The sample profile shows 500,000 or so clones; about 85% of them were found once. Of the sample, roughly 0.7% is held by the ten largest clones.

About this clone itself: The clone's antigen remains unknown. Per-base qualities were not stored, and no clone one base away is much larger.

Relative to germline, V is 3 bases shorter and J is 4 bases shorter, with 15 bases between their ends. CDR1 and CDR2 were assigned from the germline V gene (reference sequence) as LNHDA and SQIVND. The CDR3 has 15 amino acids, counting the end cysteine and phenylalanine. Only CDR3 DNA remains: 45 bases, in frame from the first base. Sample: PBMCs or T cells enriched from blood (not recorded which). The sequence is built from TRBV19 and TRBJ2-5; a weak D assignment points to TRBD2 (7 bases agree). The sequence derives from a woman aged 18 to 35 who had recovered from COVID-19. The base sequence is TGTGCCAGTAGTATGGCAAGGGGGGGACGAGAGACCCAGTACTTC. Translated, it reads CASSMARGGRETQYF.